These 15 T cell receptor beta chains share one sample of origin, sequenced in a study of T cells in Graves' hyperthyroidism and ophthalmopathy. Amplification targeted TCR beta CDR3 regions from RNA transcripts. First-round RT-PCR of the TCR CDR3 relied on the HTBI primer set. TCRdb ran MiXCR on the multiplex PCR reads and lists one entry per CDR3 protein. The top ten hold 25% to 35% of the sample, which has under 400,000 distinct CDR3 sequences, 15% to 17% seen once. The sequenced sample was blood. Source of these receptors: a woman between 18 and 29 years old with Graves' hyperthyroidism that later progressed to Graves' ophthalmopathy.

About this clonotype itself: At one of its ends the junction is not consistent with the germline gene, which may arise from a read error. This chain uses TRBV27 with TRBJ2-3; 12 bases are shared with TRBD2. The CDR3 runs 16 residues. Germline loops: CDR1 MNHEY, CDR2 SMNVEV (reference sequence). CDR3 sequence (DNA): TGTGCCAGCAGTCCCCACCTAGCGGGAGGGTCGGATATGCAGTATTTT. Encoded protein: CASSPHLAGGSDMQYF.

This clonotype was detected ten times or more. The genes are TRBV20-1 and TRBJ2-5; no definite D call. The CDR3 extends over 13 amino acids. Trimming stripped 1 base from V and 5 bases from J, with 11 bases between. Germline-derived CDR1 and CDR2 are DFQATT and SNEGSKA (reference sequence). The chain's CDR3 is CSARAAVGETQYF. CDR3 in DNA: TGCAGTGCTAGAGCGGCGGTGGGGGAGACCCAGTACTTC.

This clonotype was picked up many times. V usage is TRBV18 and J usage is TRBJ2-7, with D perhaps matching TRBD2 (6 bases). Germline V CDR1 and CDR2: KGHSH, LQKENI. The V end was cut by 3 bases, the J end by 4 bases, with 10 bases between. This CDR3 is built from 13 residues. CDR3 sequence (DNA): TGTGCCAGCTCACCCTTCGGAGGGTACGAGCAGTACTTC. Translating it yields CASSPFGGYEQYF.

This clonotype was counted a few times. The rearrangement links TRBV12-3 or TRBV12-4 to TRBJ1-4; no reliable D call. This CDR3 comprises 14 residues. V was pared by 3 bases and J by 6 bases, with 11 bases between. The CDR3 loop is CASSFSLRDEKLFF. In nucleotides, the CDR3 is TGTGCCAGCAGTTTTAGCCTTAGGGATGAAAAACTGTTTTTT.

CDR3 coding DNA: TGTGCCAGTAGTGACCGCAGGCGCTCACCCCTCCACTTT. The encoded protein is CASSDRRRSPLHF. V is TRBV19 and J is TRBJ1-6; no definite D call. The CDR3 extends over 13 amino acids. CDR1 is LNHDA, CDR2 SQIVND, per germline (reference sequence). V was cut by 5 bases and J by 10 bases, with 12 bases left in between.

The chain joins TRBV10-2 to TRBJ2-3; 12 bases line up with TRBD2. Looked up from germline, CDR1 is WSHSY and CDR2 is SAAADI. The CDR3 consists of 19 residues. Trimming removed 5 bases from V and 2 bases from J; junction bases left unmatched: 14. The CDR3 sequence: CASSKGLAGSPNPTDTQYF. CDR3 DNA: TGCGCCAGCAGTAAGGGACTAGCGGGCTCCCCGAATCCCACAGATACGCAGTATTTT.

This clonotype was detected ten times or more. Here the CDR3 reads CASSPRLADTGELFF. DNA for the CDR3: TGTGCCAGCAGCCCCCGACTAGCGGACACCGGGGAGCTGTTTTTT. The V call is TRBV7-3, the J call TRBJ2-2; 9 positions agree with TRBD2. The CDR3 consists of 15 residues. Germline V gene data show CDR1 as SGHTA and CDR2 as FQGTGA. V gave up 5 bases and J gave up 3 bases; unmatched junction bases: 4.

This clonotype has just a few counts. The chain employs TRBV20-1 and TRBJ1-4; TRBD1 might be the D (5 bases). Deletions cut 3 bases from V and 8 bases from J, with 7 bases between. CDR3 length equals 11 residues. CDR1 DFQATT and CDR2 SNEGSKA come from the germline V gene (reference sequence). For the CDR3, the DNA is TGCAGTGCTAGGGGGGAAGAAAAACTGTTTTTT. This translates into CSARGEEKLFF.

This clonotype was seen more than once but under ten times. The junction departs from germline at one end; a sequencing error may be responsible. The CDR3 spells CASSEEGYRGNREKLFF. The DNA for the CDR3 is TGTGCCAGCAGCGAAGAAGGGTACAGGGGGAATCGTGAAAAACTGTTTTTT. V and J are TRBV14 and TRBJ1-4; TRBD1 aligns across 8 bases. The CDR3 is 17 amino acids. Per the germline V gene, CDR1 is SGHDN and CDR2 is FVKESK.

This clonotype showed up many times. This chain joins TRBV5-1 and TRBJ2-3, with a tentative D call TRBD2 (5 bases). The CDR3 has 14 amino acids. CDR1 and CDR2 (germline): SGHRS, YFSETQ. V shed 0 bases and J shed 6 bases, with 11 bases lying between them. CDR3 DNA sequence: TGCGCCAGCAGCTTGGCGACTAAGTATGATACGCAGTATTTT. Protein sequence: CASSLATKYDTQYF.

This clonotype has a handful of counts. J is TRBJ1-1 and V is TRBV6-1, with D possibly being TRBD1 (6 bases). Germline lookup yields CDR1 MNHNS and CDR2 SASEGT. The CDR3 totals 14 residues. Trimming pared 6 bases from V and 4 bases from J, leaving 15 bases between. CDR3 DNA sequence: TGTGCCAGCAGGGCTACCCGGGACACCACTGAAGCTTTCTTT. This translates into CASRATRDTTEAFF.

The sample holds a few counts of this clonotype. The chain employs TRBV4-1 and TRBJ2-5; D not resolved. V was cut by 1 base and J by 2 bases, with 14 bases left in between. This CDR3 is built from 16 residues. CDR1 MGHRA and CDR2 YSYEKL come from the germline V gene. This CDR3 reads CASSQVVGLVQETQYF. In DNA, the CDR3 is TGCGCCAGCAGCCAAGTCGTCGGGTTAGTACAAGAGACCCAGTACTTC.

This clonotype was recorded many times. The V gene is TRBV12-3 or TRBV12-4, the J gene TRBJ2-3; TRBD2 agrees at 8 bases. The CDR3 spans 15 residues. The J segment lost 3 bases and the V segment lost 3 bases, leaving 5 bases of the junction unmatched. Here the CDR3 reads CASSFAGGPTDTQYF. The CDR3 DNA sequence: TGTGCCAGCAGTTTCGCGGGAGGCCCTACAGATACGCAGTATTTT.

In this sample, this clonotype turned up many times. V usage is TRBV12-3 or TRBV12-4 and J usage is TRBJ2-3; 16 bases fit TRBD2. J gave up 2 bases and V 7 bases, and 9 bases lay outside the gene matches. The CDR3 loop spans 18 amino acids. The CDR3, as DNA: TGTGCCAGCACCTCGGGACTAGCGGGAGGGATATTCACAGATACGCAGTATTTT. Protein: CASTSGLAGGIFTDTQYF.

This clonotype was detected ten times or more. The rearrangement uses TRBV7-9 and TRBJ2-1; 7 nucleotides agree with TRBD1. With V trimmed by 4 bases and J by 7 bases, 10 bases remained unmatched. There are 15 residues in the CDR3. Germline CDR1 is SEHNR and CDR2 is FQNEAQ (reference sequence). CDR3 protein: CASSSWTGPVNEQFF. The DNA for the CDR3 is TGTGCCAGCAGCTCGTGGACAGGCCCTGTGAATGAGCAGTTCTTC.